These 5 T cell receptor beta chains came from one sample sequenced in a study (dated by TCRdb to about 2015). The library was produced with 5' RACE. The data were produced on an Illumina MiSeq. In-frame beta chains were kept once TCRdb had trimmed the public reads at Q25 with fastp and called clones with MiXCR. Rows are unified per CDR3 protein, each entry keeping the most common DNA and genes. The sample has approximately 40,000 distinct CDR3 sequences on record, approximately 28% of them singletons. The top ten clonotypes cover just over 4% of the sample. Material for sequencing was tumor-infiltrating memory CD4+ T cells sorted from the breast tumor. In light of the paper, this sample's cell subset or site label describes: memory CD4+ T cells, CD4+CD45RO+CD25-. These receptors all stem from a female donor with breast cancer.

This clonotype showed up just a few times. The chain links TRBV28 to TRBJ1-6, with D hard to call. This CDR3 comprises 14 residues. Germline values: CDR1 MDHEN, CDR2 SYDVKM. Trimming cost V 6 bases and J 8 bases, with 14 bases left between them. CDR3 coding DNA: TGTGCCAGCAGCCAACGGACGACGGATTCACCCCTCCACTTT. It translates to CASSQRTTDSPLHF.

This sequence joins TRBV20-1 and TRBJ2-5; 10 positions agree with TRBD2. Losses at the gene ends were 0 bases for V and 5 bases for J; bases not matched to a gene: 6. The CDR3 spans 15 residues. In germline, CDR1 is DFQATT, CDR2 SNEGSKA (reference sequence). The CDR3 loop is CSARDSSGGSETQYF. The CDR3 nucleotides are TGCAGTGCTAGAGACTCTAGCGGGGGCTCGGAGACCCAGTACTTC.

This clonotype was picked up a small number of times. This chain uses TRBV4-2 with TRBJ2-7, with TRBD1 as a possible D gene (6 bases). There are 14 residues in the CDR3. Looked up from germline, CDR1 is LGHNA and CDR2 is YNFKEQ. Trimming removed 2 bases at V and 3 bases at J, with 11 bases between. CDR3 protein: CASSQPGVLYEQYF. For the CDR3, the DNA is TGTGCCAGCAGCCAACCAGGGGTCCTCTACGAGCAGTACTTC.

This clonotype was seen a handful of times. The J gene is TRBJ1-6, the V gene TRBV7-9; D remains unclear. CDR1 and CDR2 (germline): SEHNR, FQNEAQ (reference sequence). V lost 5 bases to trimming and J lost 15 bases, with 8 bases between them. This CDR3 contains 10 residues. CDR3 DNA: TGTGCCAGCAGCACGGACGTCCTCCACTTT. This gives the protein CASSTDVLHF.

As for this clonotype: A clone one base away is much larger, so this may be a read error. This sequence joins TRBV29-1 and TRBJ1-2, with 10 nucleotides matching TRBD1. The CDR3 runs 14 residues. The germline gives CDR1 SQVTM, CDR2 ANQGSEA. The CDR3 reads CGVEEDRGSYGYTF. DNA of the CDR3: TGCGGCGTTGAAGAGGACAGGGGGTCGTATGGCTACACCTTC. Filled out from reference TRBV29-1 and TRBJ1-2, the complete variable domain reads SAVISQKPSRDICQRGTSLTIQCQVDSQVTMMFWYRQQPGQSLTLIATANQGSEATYESGFVIDKFPISRPNLTFSTLTVSNMSPEDSSIYLCGVEEDRGSYGYTFGSGTRLTVV.